These 5 T cell receptor beta chains were all obtained from the same sample, sequenced in a study of T cell repertoires in cytomegalovirus infection. In TCRdb, the reads were re-called with MiXCR into one record per CDR3 protein. The sample carries 300,000 or so distinct CDR3 sequences, about 8.8% recorded once. The sequenced sample was PBMCs. The origin of the receptors is a human donor in good health (CMV status not recorded). Some clones in this sample may be carry-over from other donors' samples.

This clonotype showed up many times. The chain couples TRBV7-3 to TRBJ2-2, with D possibly matching TRBD2 (6 bases). CDR1 and CDR2 (germline): SGHTA, FQGTGA. The CDR3 has 15 amino acids. V lost 1 base and J 4 bases, leaving 10 bases between the germline ends. CDR3 coding DNA: TGTGCCAGCAGCTTAAGGGCGGGGCGCACCGGGGAGCTGTTTTTT. Translated: CASSLRAGRTGELFF.

The chain carries TRBV29-1 and TRBJ1-1; 7 bases agree with TRBD1. CDR1 and CDR2 (germline): SQVTM, ANQGSEA. J lost 4 bases, V lost 5 bases, and 13 bases had no gene match. This CDR3 is 15 amino acids long. The CDR3 protein is CSVLGGSGGGTEAFF. Here the CDR3 DNA reads TGCAGCGTTTTAGGGGGATCAGGGGGAGGCACTGAAGCTTTCTTT.

This clonotype was counted ten times or more. This chain joins TRBV7-3 and TRBJ1-1, with a possible D match to TRBD1 (5 bases). The CDR3 extends over 16 amino acids. Germline assignment: CDR1 SGHTA and CDR2 FQGTGA. V dropped 1 base and J dropped 7 bases, with 19 bases sitting between them. The CDR3 nucleotides are TGTGCCAGCAGCTTAATAGGGTCTGGGGGAACTGGTGAAGCTTTCTTT. Protein sequence: CASSLIGSGGTGEAFF.

V gene TRBV20-1 combines with J gene TRBJ2-5; 12 bases align to TRBD2. CDR1 is DFQATT, CDR2 SNEGSKA, per germline (reference sequence). The ends lost 2 bases at V and 2 bases at J; junction bases unmatched: 6. The CDR3 contains 16 residues. CDR3: CSARYLAGGVQETQYF. The CDR3 coding sequence is TGCAGTGCTAGATACCTAGCGGGGGGGGTACAAGAGACCCAGTACTTC.

The CDR3 sequence is CASSPSRGVYGYTF. The CDR3 bases are TGTGCCAGCAGCCCGTCGAGGGGGGTTTATGGCTACACCTTC. The chain uses TRBV28 and TRBJ1-2; possibly TRBD1 for D (6 bases). Germline CDR1 is MDHEN and CDR2 is SYDVKM. This CDR3 has 14 amino acids. Deletions cut 6 bases from V and 5 bases from J, with 16 bases between.